This T cell receptor (beta chain) was retrieved from a study (dated by TCRdb to between 2022 and 2023). PBMCs were isolated from peripheral blood, and genomic DNA from unsorted PBMCs was used for TCR beta sequencing. The germline V gene sets CDR1 to KGHSH and CDR2 to LQKENI. Ends trimmed: V by 6 bases, J by 7 bases; bases unmatched to a gene: 10. Spanning cysteine to phenylalanine, the CDR3 consists of 15 amino acids. The CDR3 DNA has 45 bases and is translated from base 1. Overall results and qualifications from the work: According to the authors, more investigation is needed, including longitudinal sampling and evaluation of a control group.

Concerning this clone itself: The specificity of this receptor is unknown. It has no much larger one-base neighbor in the sample; base qualities were not kept.

TCR beta chain repertoires were profiled by survey-level sequencing on the immunoSEQ platform. Under the source paper's analysis protocol: Repertoire diversity was measured with the inverse Simpson index, and CDR3 amino acid length spectratypes and V-J pairing frequencies were compared. TCR beta CDR3 sequences were matched against VDJdb to annotate clonotypes specific to SARS-CoV-2, CMV, influenza A and EBV. What TCRdb holds here is the immuneACCESS table cut down to in-frame rearrangements. Part of the clones is not present; checked against another copy, under half of the missing clones reflect an unresolved V gene, and the others are unexplained. That table is the source of V, J and clone size, and D and trimming were worked out from the DNA. For this sample there are under 55,000 clones; about 92% appear just once. Of the sample, around 10% falls within the top ten clones.

The sequencing sample was made of PBMCs. The origin of this receptor is a man between 35 and 55 years old with rheumatoid arthritis. This chain is built from TRBV18 and TRBJ2-2; TRBD1 lines up with 8 middle nucleotides. The DNA is as follows: TGTGCCAGCTCGCCTCGGACAGGGCTTATCGGGGAGCTGTTTTTT. Protein translation: CASSPRTGLIGELFF.